This T cell receptor beta chain was retrieved from a study of beta chain features in type 1 diabetes. Overall study context: The study found patients and healthy donors alike in age, gender and cell yields.

This clone was picked up a small number of times. What it binds is not known. The sample has other DNA sequences that encode this CDR3 too. Germline CDR1 SGHRS, CDR2 YFSETQ. The CDR3 has 14 amino acids. V lost 0 bases and J 0 bases, leaving 6 bases between the germline ends. Study-wide findings and caveats: In the patient group, naive, central memory and Treg TCRB repertoires seemed more alike than in the healthy donor group. Shorter TCRB CDR3s, moderately but significantly so, marked every one of the four CD4+ subsets in Type 1 diabetes patients.

All of the isolated RNA was reverse transcribed, so expressed TCRB transcripts were sequenced. Measured with immunoSEQ multiplex PCR; TCRdb has only the in-frame clones, and not every one. The sample has some 250,000 clones; about a tenth are singletons. The chain uses TRBV5-1 and TRBJ2-5, with a weak D call TRBD1 (5 bases). Sequencing was performed on naive CD4+ T cells from blood. The TCR was taken from a young man with type 1 diabetes. CDR3 protein: CASSLGGDQETQYF. The DNA for the CDR3 is TGCGCCAGCAGCTTGGGGGGCGACCAAGAGACCCAGTACTTC.